This T cell receptor (beta chain) was recorded in a study of CD8 T cells in ankylosing spondylitis. Study-wide points: Enrichment of disease-linked clones was reportedly significant in matched ankylosing spondylitis synovial fluid. Earlier reports found some motif variants in synovial fluid and blood in reactive arthritis.

In making TCR beta libraries, quantitative 5'-RACE with molecular barcodes was used. TCRdb re-called the 5' RACE reads through MiXCR, storing one row per CDR3 protein. This table has roughly 180,000 distinct CDR3 sequences, approximately 10% appearing once. This clonotype was counted between two and nine times. Its antigen is as yet unknown. Germline loops: CDR1 SGDLS, CDR2 YYNGEE. CDR3 length equals 17 residues. Trimming stripped 0 bases from V and 2 bases from J, with 14 bases between. The rearrangement joins TRBV9 to TRBJ2-2, with TRBD1 as a possible D gene (5 bases). Material for sequencing was blood, either unsorted or a sorted T cell fraction (not recorded which). The TCR was taken from a male donor with ankylosing spondylitis or in good health (not recorded which). The CDR3 nucleotides are TGTGCCAGCAGCGTAGTTGCGGTGGGGCCCAACACCGGGGAGCTGTTTTTT. Amino acid sequence: CASSVVAVGPNTGELFF. Complete variable domain (other parts from reference TRBV9 and TRBJ2-2): DSGVTQTPKHLITATGQRVTLRCSPRSGDLSVYWYQQSLDQGLQFLIQYYNGEERAKGNILERFSAQQFPDLHSELNLSSLELGDSALYFCASSVVAVGPNTGELFFGEGSRLTVL.